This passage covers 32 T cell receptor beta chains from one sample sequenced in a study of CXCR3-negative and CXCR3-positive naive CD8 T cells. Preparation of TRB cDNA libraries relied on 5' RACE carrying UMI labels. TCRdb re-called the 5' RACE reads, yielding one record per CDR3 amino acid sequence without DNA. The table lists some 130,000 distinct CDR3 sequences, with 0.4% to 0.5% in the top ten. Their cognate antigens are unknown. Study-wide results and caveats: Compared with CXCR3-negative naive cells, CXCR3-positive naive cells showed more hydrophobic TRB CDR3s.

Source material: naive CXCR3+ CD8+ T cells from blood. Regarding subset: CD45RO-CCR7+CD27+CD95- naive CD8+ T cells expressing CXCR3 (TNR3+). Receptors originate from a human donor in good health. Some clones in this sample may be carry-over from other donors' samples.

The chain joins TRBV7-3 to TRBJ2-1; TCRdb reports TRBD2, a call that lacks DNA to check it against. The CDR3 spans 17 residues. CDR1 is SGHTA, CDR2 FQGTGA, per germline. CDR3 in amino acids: CASSPRLAGSSYNEQFF.

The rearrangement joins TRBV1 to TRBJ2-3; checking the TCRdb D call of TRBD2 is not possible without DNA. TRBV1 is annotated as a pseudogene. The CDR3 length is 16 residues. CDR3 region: CTSPADPASGSDTQYF.

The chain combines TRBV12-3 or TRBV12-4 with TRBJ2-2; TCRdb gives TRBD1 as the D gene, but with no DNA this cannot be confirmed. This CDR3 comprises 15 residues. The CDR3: CASRTYRENTGELFF.

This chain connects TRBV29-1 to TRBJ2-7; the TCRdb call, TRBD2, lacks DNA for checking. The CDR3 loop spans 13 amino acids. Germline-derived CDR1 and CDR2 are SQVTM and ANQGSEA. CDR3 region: CSAGAGISYEQYF.

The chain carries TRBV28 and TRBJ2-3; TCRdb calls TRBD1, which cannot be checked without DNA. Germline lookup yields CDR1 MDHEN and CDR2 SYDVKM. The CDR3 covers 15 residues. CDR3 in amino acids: CASSSFGGNTDTQYF.

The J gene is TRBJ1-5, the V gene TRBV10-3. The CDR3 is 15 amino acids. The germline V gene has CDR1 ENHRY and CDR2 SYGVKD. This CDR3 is CAISGASFEDQPKHF.

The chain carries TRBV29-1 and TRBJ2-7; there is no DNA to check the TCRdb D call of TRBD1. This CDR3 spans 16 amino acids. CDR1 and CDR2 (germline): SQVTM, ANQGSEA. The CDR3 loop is CSVRTGGAKPVHEQYF.

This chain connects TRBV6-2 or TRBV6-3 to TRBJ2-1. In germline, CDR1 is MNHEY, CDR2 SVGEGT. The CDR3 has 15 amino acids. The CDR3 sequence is CASSKDSDYYNEQFF.

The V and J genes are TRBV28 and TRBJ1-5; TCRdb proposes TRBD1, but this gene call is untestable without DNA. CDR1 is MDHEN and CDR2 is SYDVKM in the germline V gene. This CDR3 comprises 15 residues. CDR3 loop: CASSSQGAVSQPQHF. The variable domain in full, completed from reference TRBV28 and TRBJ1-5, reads DVKVTQSSRYLVKRTGEKVFLECVQDMDHENMFWYRQDPGLGLRLIYFSYDVKMKEKGDIPEGYSVSREKKERFSLILESASTNQTSMYLCASSSQGAVSQPQHFGDGTRLSIL.

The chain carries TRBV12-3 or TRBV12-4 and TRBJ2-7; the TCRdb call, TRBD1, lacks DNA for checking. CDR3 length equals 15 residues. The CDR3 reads CASSSRDRELDEQYF.

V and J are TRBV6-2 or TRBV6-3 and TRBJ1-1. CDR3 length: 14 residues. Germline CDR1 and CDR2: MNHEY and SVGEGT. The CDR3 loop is CATRPTDGDTEAFF.

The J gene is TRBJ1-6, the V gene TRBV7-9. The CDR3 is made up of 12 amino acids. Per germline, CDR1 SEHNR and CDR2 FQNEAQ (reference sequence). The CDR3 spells CASSLLDSPLHF.

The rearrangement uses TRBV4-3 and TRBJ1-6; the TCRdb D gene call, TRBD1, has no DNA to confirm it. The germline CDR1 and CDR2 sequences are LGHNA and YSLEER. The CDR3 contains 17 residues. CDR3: CASSQDFTGGHNSPLHF.

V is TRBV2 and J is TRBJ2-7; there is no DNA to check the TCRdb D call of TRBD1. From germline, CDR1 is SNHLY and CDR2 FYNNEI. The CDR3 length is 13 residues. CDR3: CASSDGQSYEQYF.

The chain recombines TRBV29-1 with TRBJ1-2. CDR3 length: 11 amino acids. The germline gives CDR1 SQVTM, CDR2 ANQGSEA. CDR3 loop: CSVEEGPQYTF.

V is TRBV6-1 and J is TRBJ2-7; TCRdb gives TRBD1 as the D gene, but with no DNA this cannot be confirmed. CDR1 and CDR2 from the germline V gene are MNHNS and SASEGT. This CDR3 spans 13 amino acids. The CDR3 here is CASSPTGYYEQYF.

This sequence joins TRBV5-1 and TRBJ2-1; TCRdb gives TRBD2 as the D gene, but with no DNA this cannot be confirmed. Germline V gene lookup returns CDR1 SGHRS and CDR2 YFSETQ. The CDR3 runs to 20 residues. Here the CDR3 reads CASSLAYLEITSGRANEQFF.

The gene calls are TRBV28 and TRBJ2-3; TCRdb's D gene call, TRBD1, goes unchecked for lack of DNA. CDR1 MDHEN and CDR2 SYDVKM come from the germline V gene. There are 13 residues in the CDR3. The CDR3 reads CAISLRGPDTQYF.

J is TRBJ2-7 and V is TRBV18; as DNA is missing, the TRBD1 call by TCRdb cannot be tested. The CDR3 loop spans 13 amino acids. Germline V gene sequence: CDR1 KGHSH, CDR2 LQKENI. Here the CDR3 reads CASSPVGAGEQYF.

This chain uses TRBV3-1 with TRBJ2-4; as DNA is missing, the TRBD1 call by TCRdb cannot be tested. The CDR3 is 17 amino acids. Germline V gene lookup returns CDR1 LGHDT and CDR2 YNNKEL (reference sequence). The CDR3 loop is CASSRREWTRGKNIQYF.

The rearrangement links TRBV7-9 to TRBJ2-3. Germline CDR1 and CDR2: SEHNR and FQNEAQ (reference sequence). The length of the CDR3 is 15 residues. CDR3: CASSLIWASTDTQYF. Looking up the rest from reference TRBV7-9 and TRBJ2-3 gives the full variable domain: DTGVSQNPRHKITKRGQNVTFRCDPISEHNRLYWYRQTLGQGPEFLTYFQNEAQLEKSRLLSDRFSAERPKGSFSTLEIQRTEQGDSAMYLCASSLIWASTDTQYFGPGTRLTVL.

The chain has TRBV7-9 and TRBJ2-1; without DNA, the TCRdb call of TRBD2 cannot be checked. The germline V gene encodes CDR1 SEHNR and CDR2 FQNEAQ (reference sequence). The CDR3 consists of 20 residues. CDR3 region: CASSSPLHGASERSYNEQFF.

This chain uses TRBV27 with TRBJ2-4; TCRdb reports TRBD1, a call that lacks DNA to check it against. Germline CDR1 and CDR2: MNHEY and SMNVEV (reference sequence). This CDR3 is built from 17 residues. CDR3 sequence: CASSFGGWGAATKFQYF.

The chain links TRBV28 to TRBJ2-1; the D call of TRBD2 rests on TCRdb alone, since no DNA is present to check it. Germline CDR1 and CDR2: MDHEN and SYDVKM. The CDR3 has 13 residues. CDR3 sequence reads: CASSWHLADEQFF.

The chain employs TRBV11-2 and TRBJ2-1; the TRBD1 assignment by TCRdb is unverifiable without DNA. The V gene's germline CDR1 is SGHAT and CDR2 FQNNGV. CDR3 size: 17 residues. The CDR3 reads CASSLGLSGGSYNEQFF.

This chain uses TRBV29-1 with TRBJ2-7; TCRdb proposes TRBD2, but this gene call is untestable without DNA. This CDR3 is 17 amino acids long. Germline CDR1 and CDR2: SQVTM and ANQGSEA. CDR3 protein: CSVEDGAVAGGSYEQYF.

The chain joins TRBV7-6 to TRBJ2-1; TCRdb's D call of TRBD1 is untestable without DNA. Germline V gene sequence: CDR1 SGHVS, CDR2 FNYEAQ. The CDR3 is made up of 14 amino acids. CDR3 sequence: CASSLIGGYNEQFF.

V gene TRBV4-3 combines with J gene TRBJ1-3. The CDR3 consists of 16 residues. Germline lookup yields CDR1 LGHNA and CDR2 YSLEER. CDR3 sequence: CASSQDQGSSGNTIYF.

CDR3 region: CASSEGGWLAGAPSYEQYF. The chain carries TRBV2 and TRBJ2-7; TCRdb selects TRBD2, and the lack of DNA leaves this call unchecked. CDR1 SNHLY and CDR2 FYNNEI come from the germline V gene. The CDR3 covers 19 residues.

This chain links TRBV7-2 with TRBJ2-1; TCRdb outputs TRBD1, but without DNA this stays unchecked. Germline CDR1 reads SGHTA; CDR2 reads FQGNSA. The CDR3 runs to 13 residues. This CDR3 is CASSLQDNNEQFF.

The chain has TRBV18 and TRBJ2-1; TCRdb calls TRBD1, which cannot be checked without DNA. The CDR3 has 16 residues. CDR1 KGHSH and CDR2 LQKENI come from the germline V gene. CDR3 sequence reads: CASSNTTGHGDNEQFF.

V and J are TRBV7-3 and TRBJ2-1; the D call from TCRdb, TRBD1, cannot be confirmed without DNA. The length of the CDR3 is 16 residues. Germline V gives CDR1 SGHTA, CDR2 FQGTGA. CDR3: CASSLFGGGTGNEQFF.